The rows below give T cell receptor beta chains drawn from one sample of a study of blood T cell repertoires in COVID-19. Some clones are missing from TCRdb's copy, which holds only in-frame ones; the method was immunoSEQ multiplex PCR. Among about 13,000 clones listed, over 75% were seen once. The sequenced sample was peripheral blood. The receptors derive from a human donor in a cohort sampled during active COVID-19. Both conserved end residues are part of each CDR3. The order of the fields is J gene, D gene, clone size, V gene, CDR3 protein, CDR3 DNA. A D gene is named only where the DNA matches it firmly. Clone size, where shown, is once, few, many, or a class for clones that have expanded.

>TRBJ2-3|NA|NA|TRBV27
CASRRVDLTDTQYF
TGTGCCAGCAGGCGGGTGGACCTAACAGATACGCAGTATTTT
>TRBJ2-3|TRBD2|NA|TRBV7-2
CASSAGLADLLSTDTQYF
TGTGCCAGCAGCGCCGGACTAGCGGATCTACTGAGCACAGATACGCAGTATTTT
>TRBJ2-7|TRBD1|NA|TRBV3-1/TRBV3-2
CASSQVYRGGYEQYF
TGTGCCAGCAGCCAAGTTTACAGGGGTGGGTACGAGCAGTACTTC
>TRBJ2-7|NA|NA|TRBV5-8
CASSLHPADTYEQYF
TGTGCCAGCAGCTTGCATCCAGCGGATACCTACGAGCAGTACTTC
>TRBJ2-7|TRBD1|NA|TRBV30
CAWVTGYEQYF
TGTGCCTGGGTGACAGGGTACGAGCAGTACTTC
>TRBJ2-5|NA|once|TRBV5-1
CASSSIAGQETQYF
TGCGCCAGCAGCTCTATCGCCGGCCAAGAGACCCAGTACTTC
>TRBJ2-7|TRBD1|NA|TRBV7-6
CASSLGSGQGDEQYF
TGTGCCAGCAGCTTAGGATCGGGACAGGGAGACGAGCAGTACTTC
>TRBJ2-3|NA|NA|TRBV4-3
CASSQTTNTDTQYF
TGCGCCAGCAGCCAGACTACCAACACAGATACGCAGTATTTT
>TRBJ2-7|TRBD2|NA|TRBV4-3
CASSQASGAAYEQYF
TGCGCCAGCAGCCAAGCGAGCGGGGCAGCCTACGAGCAGTACTTC
>TRBJ1-2|TRBD1|NA|TRBV4-3
CASSQDQGVYGYTF
TGCGCCAGCAGCCAAGATCAGGGGGTCTATGGCTACACCTTC
>TRBJ2-3|NA|NA|TRBV4-3
CASSQEPGLHTDTQYF
TGCGCCAGCAGCCAAGAGCCCGGACTCCACACAGATACGCAGTATTTT
>TRBJ1-1|NA|once|TRBV19
CASIKWDMVTEAFF
TGTGCCAGTATAAAGTGGGACATGGTCACTGAAGCTTTCTTT
>TRBJ2-3|TRBD2|NA|TRBV6-4
CASRVAGDGSDTQYF
TGTGCCAGCAGAGTAGCGGGGGATGGGTCAGATACGCAGTATTTT
>TRBJ2-5|NA|NA|TRBV27
CASSLWTGGQETQYF
TGTGCCAGCAGTTTATGGACCGGAGGCCAAGAGACCCAGTACTTC
>TRBJ2-3|TRBD1|NA|TRBV6-5
CASSRDRGTDTQYF
TGTGCCAGCTCTCGGGACAGGGGCACAGATACGCAGTATTTT
>TRBJ2-1|TRBD2|NA|TRBV7-2
CASIPDLAGGSDEQFF
TGTGCCAGCATCCCCGACTTAGCGGGGGGGTCGGATGAGCAGTTCTTC
>TRBJ1-2|NA|NA|TRBV6-5
CASSYRTDSNYGYTF
TGTGCCAGCAGTTACAGGACAGATTCTAACTATGGCTACACCTTC
>TRBJ1-5|NA|NA|TRBV7-2
CASSSPGGRGNQPQHF
TGTGCCAGCAGCTCTCCGGGTGGCAGGGGTAATCAGCCCCAGCATTTT
>TRBJ1-5|NA|NA|TRBV5-1
CASSLLGTTGQPQHF
TGCGCCAGCAGCTTGCTAGGCACCACAGGTCAGCCCCAGCATTTT
>TRBJ2-3|NA|NA|TRBV7-9
CASSFRDSPDTQYF
TGTGCCAGCAGCTTCCGGGACTCCCCTGATACGCAGTATTTT
>TRBJ2-1|NA|NA|TRBV4-3
CASSPGLIGEQFF
TGCGCCAGCAGCCCCGGACTTATCGGTGAGCAGTTCTTC
>TRBJ1-3|TRBD1|once|TRBV13
CASSFRDRVNTIYF
TGTGCCAGCAGCTTCCGGGACAGGGTGAACACCATATATTTT
>TRBJ2-1|NA|once|TRBV21-1
CASSKVPTGGPVDEQFF
TGTGCCAGCAGCAAAGTTCCGACGGGGGGGCCGGTGGATGAGCAGTTCTTC
>TRBJ1-5|NA|NA|TRBV6-8
CASTQSVQPQHF
TGTGCCAGCACTCAATCGGTACAGCCCCAGCATTTT
>TRBJ1-4|NA|NA|TRBV7-7
CASSLDINEKLFF
TGTGCTAGCAGCCTGGACATCAATGAAAAACTGTTTTTT
>TRBJ1-4|NA|NA|TRBV6-2/TRBV6-3
CASSYSTGSWEKLFF
TGTGCCAGCAGTTACTCAACAGGGTCGTGGGAAAAACTGTTTTTT